One sample yielded the 6 T cell receptor beta chains listed below, sequenced in a study of shared clonotypes between healthy human individuals. Some clones are missing from TCRdb's copy, which holds only in-frame ones; the method was immunoSEQ multiplex PCR. This sample has about 1,500,000 clones, with 95% to 97% found just once. The sample comprised naive CD4+ T cells sorted from blood. Indicated subset: CD45RA+ positively selected. All receptors come from a man aged 25 to 40 in good health.

V usage is TRBV5-1 and J usage is TRBJ2-7; the D is unclear. The CDR3 runs 15 residues. Germline V gives CDR1 SGHRS, CDR2 YFSETQ. The ends were cut back, 0 bases at V and 3 bases at J, with 13 bases in the middle. For the CDR3, the DNA is TGCGCCAGCAGCTTGGATGCCCGCTCGGGCTACGAGCAGTACTTC. The encoded protein is CASSLDARSGYEQYF.

Turning to this clone: Other DNA variants within this sample encode the same CDR3. This sequence joins TRBV5-1 and TRBJ1-3; D gene uncertain. The CDR3 spans 13 residues. CDR1 is SGHRS and CDR2 is YFSETQ in the germline V gene. Trimming removed 1 base at V and 3 bases at J, with 5 bases between. DNA for the CDR3: TGCGCCAGCAGCTTGAACCGTGGAAACACCATATATTTT. Translating gives CASSLNRGNTIYF.

The chain is built from TRBV5-1 and TRBJ2-5; 9 nucleotides line up with TRBD1. V shed 4 bases and J 5 bases; nucleotides not matched to a gene: 12. The length of the CDR3 is 16 residues. Germline CDR1 and CDR2: SGHRS and YFSETQ. The CDR3 DNA is TGCGCCAGCAGCAGACGCCCGGGACAGGGATTTGAGACCCAGTACTTC. Translation: CASSRRPGQGFETQYF.

This clone was counted only a few times. J is TRBJ2-2 and V is TRBV28; 7 bases agree with TRBD2. Germline CDR1 is MDHEN and CDR2 is SYDVKM. This CDR3 has 16 amino acids. V lost 6 bases and J lost 0; bases outside the gene matches: 7. The CDR3 spells CASSFLLAANTGELFF. The CDR3 nucleotides read TGTGCCAGCAGCTTCCTCCTAGCGGCGAACACCGGGGAGCTGTTTTTT.

J is TRBJ2-5 and V is TRBV5-1; D gene uncertain. The CDR3 sequence is 15 residues long. Trimming shortened V by 4 bases and J by 7 bases, and 20 bases separated the two germline ends. Per germline, CDR1 SGHRS and CDR2 YFSETQ. Here the CDR3 DNA reads TGCGCCAGCAGCGAAGACGCGATCGGCGCGTCGACCCAGTACTTC. The encoded protein is CASSEDAIGASTQYF. Full variable domain (outside the CDR3, taken from reference TRBV5-1 and TRBJ2-5): KAGVTQTPRYLIKTRGQQVTLSCSPISGHRSVSWYQQTPGQGLQFLFEYFSETQRNKGNFPGRFSGRQFSNSRSEMNVSTLELGDSALYLCASSEDAIGASTQYFGPGTRLLVL.

The V and J genes are TRBV25-1 and TRBJ2-5; no clear D gene. CDR3 size: 13 residues. Per germline, CDR1 MGHDK and CDR2 SYGVNS. V was clipped by 3 bases and J by 3 bases, with 8 bases between them. This chain's CDR3 is CASSDGLKETQYF. In DNA form, the CDR3 reads TGTGCCAGCAGTGACGGGCTGAAAGAGACCCAGTACTTC.